Listed below are T cell receptor beta chains from one sample, sequenced in a study of PD-1 blockade in classical Hodgkin lymphoma. TCRdb's copy holds only in-frame clones and misses some; the assay was immunoSEQ multiplex PCR. This table has about 17,000 clones, about two thirds appearing once. This specimen consisted of peripheral blood mononuclear cells (PBMCs), obtained before the second cycle of nivolumab. These receptors came from a human donor with classical Hodgkin lymphoma. CDR3s include the opening cysteine and the closing phenylalanine or tryptophan. A D gene is named only where the DNA matches it firmly. A row's size may be missing; if present it is once, few, many or a size class.

J,V,D,size,CDR3,DNA
TRBJ1-1,TRBV19,NA,NA,CASSTGTVERAFF,TGTGCCAGTAGTACTGGGACCGTGGAGCGGGCTTTCTTT
TRBJ1-1,TRBV7-2,NA,once,CASSPGAEAFF,TGTGCCAGCAGCCCGGGGGCTGAAGCTTTCTTT
TRBJ2-5,TRBV6-1,NA,NA,CASSASKGTQYF,TGTGCCAGCAGTGCCTCAAAAGGGACCCAGTACTTC
TRBJ1-1,TRBV20-1,NA,NA,CSAVKDTEAFF,TGCAGTGCGGTGAAGGACACTGAAGCTTTCTTT
TRBJ1-1,TRBV6-6,NA,NA,CASTQRTKNTEAFF,TGTGCCAGCACCCAGAGGACAAAGAACACTGAAGCTTTCTTT
TRBJ2-5,TRBV7-2,TRBD1,NA,CASSRTGYQETQYF,TGTGCCAGCAGCAGGACAGGTTATCAAGAGACCCAGTACTTC
TRBJ2-1,TRBV6-5,NA,NA,CASSPQGRGNEQFF,TGTGCCAGCAGTCCCCAGGGACGGGGAAATGAGCAGTTCTTC
TRBJ2-3,TRBV18,NA,once,CASSPGLEGTDTQYF,TGTGCCAGCTCACCCGGGCTGGAGGGAACAGATACGCAGTATTTT
TRBJ2-1,TRBV29-1,NA,NA,CSVEATDSFNEQFF,TGCAGCGTTGAAGCTACGGACAGTTTCAATGAGCAGTTCTTC
TRBJ1-4,TRBV6-5,NA,NA,CASMEATSTNEKLFF,TGTGCCAGCATGGAGGCCACCTCGACTAATGAAAAACTGTTTTTT
TRBJ2-2,TRBV27,NA,NA,CASTRDQTRGELFF,TGTGCCAGCACCAGGGACCAAACCCGAGGGGAGCTGTTTTTT
TRBJ2-7,TRBV5-1,TRBD2,NA,CASSWSSGIDYEQYF,TGCGCCAGCAGCTGGTCTAGCGGGATTGATTACGAGCAGTACTTC
TRBJ2-1,TRBV7-9,TRBD2,NA,CASSSKRLAGGKNEQFF,TGTGCCAGCAGCTCGAAGAGACTAGCGGGAGGAAAGAATGAGCAGTTCTTC
TRBJ2-7,TRBV10-3,TRBD2,NA,CAILAESYEQYF,TGTGCCATCCTAGCGGAATCCTACGAGCAGTACTTC
TRBJ2-1,TRBV10-3,TRBD1,few,CAISEPQGENYYNEQFF,TGTGCCATCAGTGAGCCTCAGGGGGAGAATTATTACAATGAGCAGTTCTTC
TRBJ1-1,TRBV9,TRBD1,medium-sized,CASSANPRTGGITEAFF,TGTGCCAGCAGCGCAAACCCCCGGACAGGGGGCATCACTGAAGCTTTCTTT
TRBJ1-1,TRBV4-1,NA,NA,CASSQGAAMNTEAFF,TGCGCCAGCAGCCAAGGAGCGGCCATGAACACTGAAGCTTTCTTT
TRBJ2-7,TRBV29-1,TRBD2,few,CSVGGLAGLFYEQYF,TGCAGCGTTGGGGGGCTAGCGGGACTCTTCTACGAGCAGTACTTC
TRBJ2-7,TRBV5-4,TRBD2,NA,CASSPMLLAGGSYEQYF,TGTGCCAGCAGCCCGATGTTACTAGCGGGAGGTTCCTACGAGCAGTACTTC
TRBJ1-5,TRBV7-9,NA,NA,CASSLGGSQPQHF,TGTGCCAGCAGCTTAGGGGGTAGCCAGCCCCAGCATTTT
TRBJ1-4,TRBV18,TRBD1,few,CASSPPKGAGNEKLFF,TGTGCCAGCTCACCGCCAAAGGGGGCCGGCAATGAAAAACTGTTTTTT
TRBJ2-5,TRBV6-1,NA,NA,CATERAPEETQYF,TGTGCCACCGAGCGGGCCCCCGAAGAGACCCAGTACTTC
TRBJ1-4,TRBV28,NA,NA,CASSVAGRNEKLFF,TGTGCCAGCAGTGTCGCAGGGCGTAATGAAAAACTGTTTTTT
TRBJ1-1,TRBV28,NA,NA,CATQFTPDSLVEAFF,TGTGCCACCCAGTTTACCCCTGACAGTCTGGTTGAAGCTTTCTTT
TRBJ1-1,TRBV5-6,TRBD1,NA,CASRPGQWDTEAFF,TGTGCCAGCAGACCGGGACAGTGGGACACTGAAGCTTTCTTT
TRBJ2-7,TRBV6-6,NA,NA,CASSYQGGYEQYF,TGTGCCAGCAGTTACCAAGGAGGTTACGAGCAGTACTTC
TRBJ2-7,TRBV19,NA,NA,CASSIGVGYEQYF,TGTGCCAGTAGTATAGGCGTTGGCTACGAGCAGTACTTC
TRBJ2-5,TRBV9,TRBD1,few,CASSAGQSGETQYF,TGTGCCAGCAGCGCGGGACAGTCAGGAGAGACCCAGTACTTC
TRBJ2-3,TRBV7-3,NA,few,CASSLKSTDTQYF,TGTGCCAGCAGCTTAAAAAGCACAGATACGCAGTATTTT
TRBJ2-5,TRBV18,NA,medium-sized,CASSLRGASGIQETQYF,TGTGCCAGCTCACTCAGGGGCGCTAGCGGCATCCAAGAGACCCAGTACTTC
TRBJ1-4,TRBV6-6,NA,NA,CASSQLLGGREKLFF,TGTGCCAGCAGTCAACTACTAGGGGGGCGTGAAAAACTGTTTTTT
TRBJ2-1,TRBV7-9,TRBD2,NA,CASSTRTSGSIGEQFF,TGTGCCAGCAGCACCCGGACTAGCGGGAGTATAGGTGAGCAGTTCTTC
TRBJ2-4,TRBV11-1,NA,NA,CASTNRDGLAKNIQYF,TGTGCCAGCACCAACAGGGACGGCTTGGCCAAAAACATTCAGTACTTC
TRBJ1-1,TRBV18,NA,NA,CASSPRGLQGAEAFF,TGTGCCAGCTCACCACGCGGTCTCCAAGGGGCTGAAGCTTTCTTT
TRBJ1-3,TRBV7-2,NA,once,CASSRDRSGNTIYF,TGTGCCAGCAGCCGCGACAGATCCGGAAACACCATATATTTT
TRBJ2-7,TRBV6-4,TRBD2,NA,CATRLAGGLQYF,TGTGCCACCCGACTAGCGGGAGGCCTTCAGTACTTC
TRBJ2-7,TRBV6-6,TRBD2,NA,CASSSTHSGREYF,TGTGCCAGCAGTTCGACCCATAGCGGGCGCGAATACTTC
TRBJ1-1,TRBV28,NA,NA,CASSLWENTEAFF,TGTGCCAGCAGTTTATGGGAGAACACTGAAGCTTTCTTT
TRBJ2-3,TRBV28,NA,NA,CASSLGLNTDTQYF,TGTGCCAGCAGTTTAGGACTAAACACAGATACGCAGTATTTT
TRBJ2-6,TRBV5-1,TRBD1,NA,CASSRKTGEDSGANVLTF,TGCGCCAGCAGCCGGAAGACAGGGGAAGACTCTGGGGCCAACGTCCTGACTTTC
TRBJ2-1,TRBV28,NA,NA,CASNEPTGAGLKVF,TGTGCCAGCAACGAACCTACTGGGGCAGGGCTGAAAGTCTTC
TRBJ1-2,TRBV19,TRBD1,NA,CASSMGQWINYGYTF,TGTGCCAGTAGTATGGGACAGTGGATTAACTATGGCTACACCTTC
TRBJ1-5,TRBV28,NA,NA,CASSLRHTTLPNQPQHF,TGTGCCAGCAGTTTAAGGCACACTACCTTACCCAATCAGCCCCAGCATTTT